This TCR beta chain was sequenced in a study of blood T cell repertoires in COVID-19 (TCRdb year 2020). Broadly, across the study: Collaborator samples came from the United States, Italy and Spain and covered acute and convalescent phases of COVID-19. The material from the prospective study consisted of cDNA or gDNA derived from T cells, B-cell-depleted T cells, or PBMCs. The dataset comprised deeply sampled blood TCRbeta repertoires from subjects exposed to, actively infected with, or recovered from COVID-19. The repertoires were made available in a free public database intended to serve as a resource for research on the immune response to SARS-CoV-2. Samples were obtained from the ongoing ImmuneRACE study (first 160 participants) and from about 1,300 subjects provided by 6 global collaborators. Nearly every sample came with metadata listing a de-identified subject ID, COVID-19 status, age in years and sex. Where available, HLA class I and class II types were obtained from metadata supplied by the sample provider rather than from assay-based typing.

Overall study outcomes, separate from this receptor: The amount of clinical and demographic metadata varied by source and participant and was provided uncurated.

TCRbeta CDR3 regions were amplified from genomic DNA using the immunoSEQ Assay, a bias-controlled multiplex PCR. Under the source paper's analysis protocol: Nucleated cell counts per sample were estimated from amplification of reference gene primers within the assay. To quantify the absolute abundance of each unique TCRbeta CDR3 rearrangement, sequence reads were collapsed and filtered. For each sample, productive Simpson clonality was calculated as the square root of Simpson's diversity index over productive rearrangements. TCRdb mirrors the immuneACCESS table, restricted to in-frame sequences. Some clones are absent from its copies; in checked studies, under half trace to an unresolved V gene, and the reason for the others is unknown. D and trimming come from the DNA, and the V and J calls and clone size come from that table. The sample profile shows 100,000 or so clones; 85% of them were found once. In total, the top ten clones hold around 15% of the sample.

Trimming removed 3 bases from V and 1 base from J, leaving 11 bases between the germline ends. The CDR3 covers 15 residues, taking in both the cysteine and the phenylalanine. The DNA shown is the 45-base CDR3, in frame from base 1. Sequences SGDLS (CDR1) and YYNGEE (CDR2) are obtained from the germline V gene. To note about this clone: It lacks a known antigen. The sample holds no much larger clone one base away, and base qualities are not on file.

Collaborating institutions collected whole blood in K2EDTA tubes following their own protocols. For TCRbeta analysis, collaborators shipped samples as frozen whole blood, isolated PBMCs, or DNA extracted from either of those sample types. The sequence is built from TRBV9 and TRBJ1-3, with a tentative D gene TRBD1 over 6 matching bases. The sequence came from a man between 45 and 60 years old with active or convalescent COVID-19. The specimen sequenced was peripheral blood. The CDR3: CASSGTGLSGNTIYF. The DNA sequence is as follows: TGTGCCAGCAGCGGCACAGGGTTGTCTGGAAACACCATATATTTT. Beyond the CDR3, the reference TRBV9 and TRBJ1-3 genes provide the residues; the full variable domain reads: DSGVTQTPKHLITATGQRVTLRCSPRSGDLSVYWYQQSLDQGLQFLIQYYNGEERAKGNILERFSAQQFPDLHSELNLSSLELGDSALYFCASSGTGLSGNTIYFGEGSWLTVV.